Listed below are T cell receptor beta chains from one sample, sequenced in a study of blood T cells in healthy people across ages. TCRdb re-derived calls from the 5' RACE reads in MiXCR, one entry per CDR3 protein. The sample yields 1.5 million to 2 million distinct CDR3 sequences, under 30% seen once. Sequencing was done on a sample of blood. The receptors shown here come from a woman in her thirties in good health. The CDR3 runs from the conserved cysteine through the conserved F or W. A D gene is named only where the DNA matches it firmly. Clone size appears in some rows only: once, few, many, or a class for an expanded clone.

D	V	J	size	DNA	CDR3
-	TRBV6-6	TRBJ2-1	-	TGTGCCAGCAGTTACCAGGACAATGAGCAGTTCTTC	CASSYQDNEQFF
-	TRBV5-1	TRBJ2-5	many	TGCGCCAGCAGCCCTGGACTAAGAGAGACCCAGTACTTC	CASSPGLRETQYF
-	TRBV12-3/TRBV12-4	TRBJ2-7	-	TGTGCCAGCAGTTTTGGAGGGCGCTCCTACGAGCAGTACTTC	CASSFGGRSYEQYF
-	TRBV19	TRBJ2-1	few	TGTGCCAGTAGTATAATGGGACGCATGAATGAGCAGTTCTTC	CASSIMGRMNEQFF
-	TRBV7-2	TRBJ2-3	-	TGTGCCAGCAGCTTATTACGGACCAGTGATACGCAGTATTTT	CASSLLRTSDTQYF
TRBD1	TRBV20-1	TRBJ1-5	few	TGCAGTGCTAGAGATCGAGGGACAGGTCGCCAGCCCCAGCATTTT	CSARDRGTGRQPQHF
-	TRBV2	TRBJ2-1	-	TGTGCCAGCAGTGGGAACAGGGATGGGCAGTTCTTC	CASSGNRDGQFF
-	TRBV20-1	TRBJ1-5	-	TGCAGTGCCCCTCGTACAGGCCTAAATCAGCCCCAGCATTTT	CSAPRTGLNQPQHF
TRBD2	TRBV4-3	TRBJ2-7	many	TGCGCCAGCAGCCAAGATCTGGCGGGAGGAATCCACGAGCAGTACTTC	CASSQDLAGGIHEQYF
TRBD1	TRBV5-5	TRBJ2-1	few	TGTGCCAGCGAGGGACAGGGGGCAGGCAATGAGCAGTTCTTC	CASEGQGAGNEQFF
-	TRBV28	TRBJ1-4	-	TGTGCCAGCAGTCCCCAGCGGAGGGTTTCAACTAATGAAAAACTGTTTTTT	CASSPQRRVSTNEKLFF
TRBD2	TRBV2	TRBJ2-3	-	TGTGCCAGCAGTGAACCCTATAGCGGGGGACAGACAGATACGCAGTATTTT	CASSEPYSGGQTDTQYF
TRBD2	TRBV15	TRBJ2-7	-	TGTGCCACGTCCCGGACTAGCGGATGCTACGAGCAGTACTTC	CATSRTSGCYEQYF
TRBD2	TRBV7-2	TRBJ2-1	-	TGTGCCAGCAGCTTAGGTGGGGTTAGCGGGGGGGCCAATGAGCAGTTCTTC	CASSLGGVSGGANEQFF
-	TRBV12-3/TRBV12-4	TRBJ2-3	-	TGTGCCAGCAGTTTTACAGGGATCCCAGATACGCAGTATTTT	CASSFTGIPDTQYF
-	TRBV5-1	TRBJ2-5	many	TGCGCCAGCAGCTTGGACGGGAATGGCCAAGAGACCCAGTACTTC	CASSLDGNGQETQYF
TRBD2	TRBV7-2	TRBJ2-7	-	TGTGCCAGCAGCTACCGACTAGCGGGAAAATCCGAGCAGTACTTC	CASSYRLAGKSEQYF
-	TRBV4-2	TRBJ2-1	many	TGTGCCAGCAGTCCGGAGGGGGACAATGAGCAGTTCTTC	CASSPEGDNEQFF
-	TRBV29-1	TRBJ2-1	few	TGCAGCGTTGAAGAAGGAGCGGGCAGGGAAGCGAGGGAGCAGTTCTTC	CSVEEGAGREAREQFF
-	TRBV15	TRBJ2-1	-	TGTGCCACCAGCGGCCGGGACCCCGGTGACAATGAGCAGTTCTTC	CATSGRDPGDNEQFF
-	TRBV7-2	TRBJ2-3	few	TGTGCCAGCTCGGACTTAGGACCGGTAGATACGCAGTATTTT	CASSDLGPVDTQYF
TRBD1	TRBV12-3/TRBV12-4	TRBJ2-5	-	TGTGCCAGCAGTCGTTACGGGACAGGGGGCGGAGAGACCCAGTACTTC	CASSRYGTGGGETQYF
TRBD2	TRBV29-1	TRBJ2-5	-	TGCAGCGTTGGGTTTTTAGCGGGGGCGAATCAAGAGACCCAGTACTTC	CSVGFLAGANQETQYF
-	TRBV20-1	TRBJ1-5	-	TGCAGTGCTAGAGTCGGGGCAGGGATAACCCTAGCCAATCAGCCCCAGCATTTT	CSARVGAGITLANQPQHF
TRBD1	TRBV5-1	TRBJ2-4	once	TGCGCCAGCAGCCTGGGACAGGGAATAGGCATTCAGTACTTC	CASSLGQGIGIQYF
-	TRBV29-1	TRBJ2-7	-	TGCAGCGCTGCCCTTCGACCAGCGTCTAACGAGCAGTACTTC	CSAALRPASNEQYF
TRBD2	TRBV29-1	TRBJ2-1	few	TGCAGCGCCCGACTCGGGGGGGCGTCCTACAATGAGCAGTTCTTC	CSARLGGASYNEQFF
TRBD1	TRBV20-1	TRBJ2-3	-	TGCAGTGCTAGAGATGGCGGACAGGGGACAGATACGCAGTATTTT	CSARDGGQGTDTQYF
-	TRBV6-5	TRBJ2-1	-	TGTGCCAGCAGTCCCCGGGACTACAATGAGCAGTTCTTC	CASSPRDYNEQFF
-	TRBV11-2	TRBJ2-1	many	TGTGCCAGCACCCTTCCCCCACTGTACAATGAGCAGTTCTTC	CASTLPPLYNEQFF
TRBD1	TRBV30	TRBJ2-4	-	TGTGCCTGGAGCGAGGGACAGGGAGGGGTCCTAGCCAAAAACATTCAGTACTTC	CAWSEGQGGVLAKNIQYF
TRBD1	TRBV7-2	TRBJ1-1	-	TGTGCCAGCACCAGGGGGATCAGGAACACTGAAGCTTTCTTT	CASTRGIRNTEAFF
-	TRBV6-2/TRBV6-3	TRBJ2-5	-	TGTGCCAGCAGTTACTTGGGACAATCTGACGAGACCCAGTACTTC	CASSYLGQSDETQYF
-	TRBV24-1	TRBJ2-3	-	TGTGCCACCAGTGATTATTCCGATGATACGCAGTATTTT	CATSDYSDDTQYF
TRBD1	TRBV7-8	TRBJ1-4	-	TGTGCCAGCAGCTCGACAGGGCTGGGGGAAAAACTGTTTTTT	CASSSTGLGEKLFF
-	TRBV2	TRBJ2-7	-	TGTGCCAGCACGAGGGTAGGCGGTTCCTACGAGCAGTACTTC	CASTRVGGSYEQYF
-	TRBV20-1	TRBJ2-1	many	TGCAGTGCTAGAGCTTACAATGAGCAGTTCTTC	CSARAYNEQFF
-	TRBV5-1	TRBJ2-3	few	TGCGCCAGCAGCTACGGGACTGGAAAGGGGGATACGCAGTATTTT	CASSYGTGKGDTQYF
-	TRBV30	TRBJ2-1	-	TGTGCCTGGAGTAACGGTCCGGCCTACAATGAGCAGTTCTTC	CAWSNGPAYNEQFF
-	TRBV5-1	TRBJ2-2	-	TGCGCCAGCAGCTTGGACCGAGGTGCGCCGCCAGGGGTGGACACCGGGGAGCTGTTTTTT	CASSLDRGAPPGVDTGELFF
TRBD1	TRBV18	TRBJ2-7	many	TGTGCCAGCTCACCTACCGACAGGGCGAGCTACGAGCAGTACTTC	CASSPTDRASYEQYF